The sequence of this TCR beta chain was determined in a study of blood T cell repertoires in COVID-19. At the level of the study: Acute and convalescent COVID-19 specimens originated in the United States, Italy and Spain. Sample material is recorded as cDNA or gDNA derived from T cells, B-cell-depleted T cells, or PBMCs.

CDR3 length: 15 residues. Trimming at V came to 6 bases and at J to 5 bases, leaving 5 bases not matched to a gene. Germline loops: CDR1 MNHEY, CDR2 SVGAGI. In the original analysis: Estimated nucleated cell counts came from reference gene primer amplification. Profiling relied on immunoSEQ multiplex PCR, and the TCRdb table lists in-frame clones only, not all of them. The V and J calls and clone size are taken from that table; D and trimming were inferred from the DNA. This sample yields 120,000 to 150,000 clones, of which about 81% are seen a single time; about 4% belongs to the top ten. This clone has a single count.

Sequences were obtained from peripheral blood. The sequence came from a woman of 80 years or more with acute or convalescent COVID-19. The chain employs TRBV6-5 and TRBJ2-1; 12 bases fit TRBD2. The CDR3 sequence is CASSRTSGAHNEQFF. CDR3 bases: TGTGCCAGCAGCCGGACTAGCGGGGCTCACAATGAGCAGTTCTTC.